Described below is a single TCR beta chain sequence and its context. By share, this clone ranks as medium-sized (0.01 to 0.1%). Its cognate antigen has yet to be identified. Base qualities are missing; no much larger clone stands one base away. Whole blood was collected in K2EDTA tubes by collaborating institutions according to the institutions' own protocols. For TCRbeta analysis, collaborator samples were shipped as frozen whole blood, as isolated PBMCs, or as DNA extracted from either sample type. The immunoSEQ Assay, a bias-controlled multiplex PCR, was used to amplify TCRbeta CDR3 regions from genomic DNA. The paper's data handling went like this. Nucleated cell counts per sample were estimated from amplification of reference gene primers within the assay. Sequence reads were collapsed and filtered to measure the absolute abundance of every unique TCRbeta CDR3 rearrangement. For each sample, productive Simpson clonality was calculated as the square root of Simpson's diversity index over productive rearrangements. The table comes from immuneACCESS by way of TCRdb, which keeps in-frame sequences with V and J called. Part of the clones is missing from these tables; in studies checked, under half for an unresolved V gene and the rest for unknown reasons. Clone size and the V and J calls come from that table; the DNA yielded D and trimming. In all, the sample holds 100,000 to 150,000 clones, and 84% of those were seen once. 1.1% to 1.5% of the sample is taken by the ten largest.

The data originate from a study of blood T cell repertoires in COVID-19 (dated by TCRdb to about 2020). Study-level background: Collaborator samples came from the United States, Italy and Spain and covered acute and convalescent phases of COVID-19. The material from the prospective study consisted of cDNA or gDNA derived from T cells, B-cell-depleted T cells, or PBMCs. Deeply sampled blood TCRbeta repertoires from subjects exposed to, actively infected with, or recovered from COVID-19 were included in the dataset. A freely available public database, intended as a resource for researchers studying the immune response to SARS-CoV-2, is where the repertoires were released. The samples were drawn from the first 160 participants of the ongoing ImmuneRACE study and from roughly 1,300 subjects provided by 6 global collaborators. Nearly every sample came with metadata listing a de-identified subject ID, COVID-19 status, age in years and sex. HLA class I and class II types, where available, came from metadata supplied by the sample provider rather than from assay-based typing.

Overall study results and their limits: Clinical and demographic metadata were provided uncurated, with the amount varying by source and participant.

CDR1 and CDR2 were assigned from the germline V gene (reference sequence) as SEHNR and FQNEAQ. Measured from the cysteine to the phenylalanine, the CDR3 is 12 residues long. The read is trimmed to its CDR3 DNA, 36 bases read in frame from base 1. Trimming at the junction amounts to 11 bases on V and 2 bases on J, and the germline ends lie 12 bases apart. This TCR came from a man aged 55-75 years with acute or convalescent COVID-19. The sample was peripheral blood. The chain is encoded by TRBV7-9 joined to TRBJ1-2; TRBD1 might be the D gene, on 6 matching bases. The CDR3 region reads CASRGPNYGYTF. The DNA sequence is as follows: TGTGCCTCCAGGGGACCCAACTATGGCTACACCTTC.